Listed here are 7 T cell receptor beta chains from one sample, sequenced in a study of T-cell reconstitution after alpha-beta-depleted transplantation in children. The authors prepared the TCRbeta library with unique molecular identifiers. MiXCR was run by TCRdb on the PCR reads, yielding one entry per CDR3 protein. The sample lists about 280,000 distinct CDR3 sequences; around a tenth were seen once. Material: peripheral blood, obtained 180 days after TCRalphabeta/CD19-depleted stem cell transplant. The source is a male patient between 2 and 9 years old who had a stem cell transplant for chronic granulomatous disease, so the T cells may come from the graft donor.

This clonotype was found many times. The chain is built from TRBV7-9 and TRBJ2-7; possible D gene TRBD1, 5 bases. CDR3 length: 14 amino acids. Between the trimmed V and J ends, which lost 0 bases and 3 bases, there was a span of 9 bases. In germline, CDR1 is SEHNR, CDR2 FQNEAQ (reference sequence). DNA for the CDR3: TGTGCCAGCAGCTTAGCGGAACAGGTCTACGAGCAGTACTTC. Its translation is CASSLAEQVYEQYF. Looking up the rest from reference TRBV7-9 and TRBJ2-7 gives the full variable domain: DTGVSQNPRHKITKRGQNVTFRCDPISEHNRLYWYRQTLGQGPEFLTYFQNEAQLEKSRLLSDRFSAERPKGSFSTLEIQRTEQGDSAMYLCASSLAEQVYEQYFGPGTRLTVT.

In this sample, this clonotype turned up many times. The chain is built from TRBV12-3 or TRBV12-4 and TRBJ2-1; D possibly corresponds to TRBD2 (5 bases). This CDR3 spans 15 amino acids. Trimming took off 3 bases at V and 6 bases at J, with 15 bases between the two ends. The CDR3 reads CASSLRTLYSNEQFF. The CDR3 DNA reads TGTGCCAGCAGTTTGAGGACTCTCTATTCCAATGAGCAGTTCTTC.

On this clonotype itself: The junction does not match germline at one end; this may be a read error. The chain is built from TRBV14 and TRBJ1-2; possible D gene TRBD1, 5 bases. In germline, CDR1 is SGHDN, CDR2 FVKESK. This CDR3 is built from 16 residues. The CDR3 nucleotides are TGTGCCAGCAGCCAAGATCGGGTCCGGGGCCCGTTTGGCGACACCTTC. Amino acids: CASSQDRVRGPFGDTF.

This clonotype appeared many times. CDR3 protein: CASERTGGTGELFF. Here the CDR3 DNA reads TGTGCCAGCGAACGGACAGGGGGCACCGGGGAGCTGTTTTTT. This chain links TRBV6-2 or TRBV6-3 with TRBJ2-2; 10 positions agree with TRBD1. Germline-derived CDR1 and CDR2 are MNHEY and SVGEGT. The CDR3 is 14 residues long. The V and J ends lost 8 bases and 4 bases, in that order; junction bases with no gene match: 4.

In this sample, this clonotype turned up many times. This sequence joins TRBV20-1 and TRBJ2-1, with D tentatively TRBD2 (6 bases). Deletions cut 4 bases from V and 0 bases from J, with 10 bases between. Germline loops: CDR1 DFQATT, CDR2 SNEGSKA (reference sequence). The length of the CDR3 is 14 residues. The CDR3 sequence: CSATLRGSYNEQFF. The DNA of the CDR3 is TGCAGTGCTACCTTGCGGGGCTCCTACAATGAGCAGTTCTTC.

V usage is TRBV14 and J usage is TRBJ2-3, with 8 bases fitting TRBD2. V was pared by 3 bases and J by 0 bases, with 2 bases of the junction left unmatched. The CDR3 spans 15 residues. Per germline, CDR1 SGHDN and CDR2 FVKESK. The CDR3 reads CASSHGGASTDTQYF. The CDR3 nucleotides are TGTGCCAGCAGCCACGGGGGGGCGAGCACAGATACGCAGTATTTT.

Remarks on this clonotype: With a much larger clone just one base away, this may be a read error. The rearrangement links TRBV7-9 to TRBJ2-7; D is unresolved. CDR1 and CDR2 (germline): SEHNR, FQNEAQ (reference sequence). The CDR3 loop spans 13 amino acids. CDR3 DNA sequence: TGTGCCAGCAGCTTAGTTGACCGGTACGAGCATTACTTC. Its translation is CASSLVDRYEHYF. The entire variable domain, with the rest obtained from reference TRBV7-9 and TRBJ2-7, is as follows: DTGVSQNPRHKITKRGQNVTFRCDPISEHNRLYWYRQTLGQGPEFLTYFQNEAQLEKSRLLSDRFSAERPKGSFSTLEIQRTEQGDSAMYLCASSLVDRYEHYFGPGTRLTVT.